Shown below are 29 T cell receptor beta chains from a single sample sequenced in a study of early stage breast cancer tumors. Assay used: immunoSEQ multiplex PCR; TCRdb lists only in-frame clones, some missing. This sample has around 6,700 clones, with around three fifths found just once. What was sequenced was normal breast tissue next to the tumor. These receptors were obtained from a person aged 45 to 59 with breast cancer.

This rearrangement joins TRBV19 to TRBJ2-1; tentatively, D is TRBD1 (6 bases). Per the germline V gene, CDR1 is LNHDA and CDR2 is SQIVND (reference sequence). The length of the CDR3 is 14 residues. Trimming took off 9 bases at V and 4 bases at J, with 16 bases between the two ends. The CDR3 reads CASSRDTGYNEQFF. In nucleotides, the CDR3 is TGTGCCAGCAGCCGGGACACCGGATACAATGAGCAGTTCTTC.

V gene TRBV7-2 combines with J gene TRBJ2-5; D gene unclear. Germline lookup yields CDR1 SGHTA and CDR2 FQGNSA. The CDR3 runs to 14 residues. V shed 2 bases and J shed 1 base, with 8 bases lying between them. The CDR3 protein is CASSLLWAQETQYF. For the CDR3, the DNA is TGTGCCAGCAGCTTATTGTGGGCCCAAGAGACCCAGTACTTC.

The genes are TRBV29-1 and TRBJ1-2; 8 bases map to TRBD1. V shed 7 bases and J 8 bases; nucleotides not matched to a gene: 6. Germline values: CDR1 SQVTM, CDR2 ANQGSEA. CDR3 size: 11 residues. CDR3 residues: CSALAGGGYTF. The CDR3 DNA follows: TGCAGCGCATTAGCAGGGGGCGGCTACACCTTC.

The CDR3 region has the DNA TGTGCCAGCAGACTTACCACTAGCGGTACCTACGAGCAGTACTTC. This encodes CASRLTTSGTYEQYF. This chain joins TRBV7-9 and TRBJ2-7, with 8 bases lining up with TRBD2. The CDR3 loop spans 15 amino acids. Germline-derived CDR1 and CDR2 are SEHNR and FQNEAQ (reference sequence). The trim removed 6 bases at V and 2 bases at J, leaving 9 bases unmatched. Combining the CDR3 with reference TRBV7-9 and TRBJ2-7 gives the whole variable domain DTGVSQNPRHKITKRGQNVTFRCDPISEHNRLYWYRQTLGQGPEFLTYFQNEAQLEKSRLLSDRFSAERPKGSFSTLEIQRTEQGDSAMYLCASRLTTSGTYEQYFGPGTRLTVT.

This clone was detected only a few times. This rearrangement joins TRBV30 to TRBJ1-2; unclear D gene. Germline CDR1 reads GTSNPN; CDR2 reads SVGIG (reference sequence). V was clipped by 2 bases and J by 1 base, with 5 bases between them. The CDR3 loop spans 12 amino acids. CDR3 region: CAWSRGNYGYTF. In DNA form, the CDR3 reads TGTGCCTGGAGTCGGGGTAACTATGGCTACACCTTC.

This chain uses TRBV19 with TRBJ1-1; D remains ambiguous. From germline, CDR1 is LNHDA and CDR2 SQIVND (reference sequence). Deletions cut 3 bases from V and 2 bases from J, with 10 bases between. CDR3 length equals 14 residues. CDR3 nucleotide sequence: TGTGCCAGTAGTATGGCGGGTTTCAACACTGAAGCTTTCTTT. Encoded protein: CASSMAGFNTEAFF.

This clone was counted only a few times. The chain has TRBV7-3 and TRBJ2-3, with D hard to call. The CDR3 is 12 amino acids. Germline CDR1 and CDR2: SGHTA and FQGTGA. Trimming stripped 6 bases from V and 1 base from J, with 5 bases between. The DNA for the CDR3 is TGTGCCAGCAGTCGGGGCACAGATACGCAGTATTTT. Translating it yields CASSRGTDTQYF.

The chain combines TRBV13 with TRBJ2-6; D call uncertain. CDR1 is PRHDT, CDR2 FYEKMQ, per germline (reference sequence). The CDR3 has 15 amino acids. V was pared by 6 bases and J by 0 bases, with 9 bases between. The CDR3 protein is CASRQTGSGANVLTF. The CDR3 DNA reads TGTGCCAGCAGGCAAACGGGCTCTGGGGCCAACGTCCTGACTTTC.

The chain employs TRBV6-1 and TRBJ1-1; possible D gene TRBD1, 6 bases. The CDR3 is 15 residues long. V lost 5 bases to trimming and J lost 5 bases, with 18 bases between them. Germline V gene sequence: CDR1 MNHNS, CDR2 SASEGT. The CDR3 loop reads CASSPASRGGTEAFF. In DNA form, the CDR3 reads TGTGCCAGCAGTCCCGCATCCAGGGGTGGAACTGAAGCTTTCTTT.

V gene TRBV9 combines with J gene TRBJ1-3, with D hard to call. The length of the CDR3 is 18 residues. With 0 bases removed from V and 3 bases from J, the gap between germline ends came to 19 bases. Germline CDR1 SGDLS, CDR2 YYNGEE. The CDR3 coding sequence is TGTGCCAGCAGCGTAGCGGCATACTTGGAGGGTAATGGAAACACCATATATTTT. Translation gives CASSVAAYLEGNGNTIYF.

This clone appeared a few times. The rearrangement links TRBV28 to TRBJ1-1; tentatively, D is TRBD1 (6 bases). The CDR3 has 14 residues. Trimming removed 2 bases from V and 1 base from J, with 8 bases in between. The V gene's germline CDR1 is MDHEN and CDR2 SYDVKM. DNA of the CDR3: TGTGCCAGCAGTTTAGTACAGGGGAACACTGAAGCTTTCTTT. Its protein product is CASSLVQGNTEAFF.

Comment on this clone: An end of the junction differs from the germline gene, which may be a read error. The chain employs TRBV5-4 and TRBJ2-1, with 11 bases lining up with TRBD1. The germline gives CDR1 SGHNT, CDR2 YYREEE (reference sequence). This CDR3 comprises 16 residues. The CDR3 loop is CASNLRGQGAYNEQFF. CDR3 coding DNA: TGTGCCAGCAACTTGAGGGGACAGGGGGCCTACAATGAGCAGTTCTTC.

This chain connects TRBV5-1 to TRBJ2-3, with 7 bases fitting TRBD1. The germline gives CDR1 SGHRS, CDR2 YFSETQ. J gave up 2 bases and V 0 bases, and 9 bases lay outside the gene matches. The length of the CDR3 is 17 residues. As DNA, the CDR3 is TGCGCCAGCAGCTTGGCCCCGACAGGGAACCCCACAGATACGCAGTATTTT. It yields the protein CASSLAPTGNPTDTQYF. The full variable domain, with the rest looked up from reference TRBV5-1 and TRBJ2-3, is KAGVTQTPRYLIKTRGQQVTLSCSPISGHRSVSWYQQTPGQGLQFLFEYFSETQRNKGNFPGRFSGRQFSNSRSEMNVSTLELGDSALYLCASSLAPTGNPTDTQYFGPGTRLTVL.

The gene calls are TRBV5-1 and TRBJ2-1; D is ambiguous. The V and J ends lost 0 bases and 0 bases respectively, with 10 bases between them. CDR3 length: 16 residues. Germline V CDR1 and CDR2: SGHRS, YFSETQ. The CDR3 region has the DNA TGCGCCAGCAGCTTGGCGGGCGATCGCTCCTACAATGAGCAGTTCTTC. This encodes CASSLAGDRSYNEQFF. The entire variable domain, with the rest obtained from reference TRBV5-1 and TRBJ2-1, is as follows: KAGVTQTPRYLIKTRGQQVTLSCSPISGHRSVSWYQQTPGQGLQFLFEYFSETQRNKGNFPGRFSGRQFSNSRSEMNVSTLELGDSALYLCASSLAGDRSYNEQFFGPGTRLTVL.

This clone was observed a handful of times. The DNA of the CDR3 is TGTGCCAGCAGTGTTAGGGGGGTAGACTATGGCTACACCTTC. It translates to CASSVRGVDYGYTF. This chain joins TRBV2 and TRBJ1-2, with D possibly TRBD1 on 6 matching bases. CDR3 length: 14 residues. The V gene lost 4 bases and the J gene lost 3 bases, with 12 bases spanning the gap. Germline V CDR1 and CDR2: SNHLY, FYNNEI.

This clone has a handful of counts. The V call is TRBV5-1, the J call TRBJ1-1, with TRBD1 as a possible D gene (5 bases). This CDR3 has 13 residues. Trimming removed 4 bases at V and 4 bases at J, with 11 bases between. CDR1 is SGHRS and CDR2 is YFSETQ in the germline V gene. CDR3 residues: CASSQDKFTEAFF. CDR3 sequence (DNA): TGCGCCAGCAGCCAGGACAAATTCACTGAAGCTTTCTTT.

The V gene is TRBV7-8, the J gene TRBJ2-7; D call uncertain. The ends were cut back, 1 base at V and 6 bases at J, with 13 bases in the middle. The CDR3 contains 14 residues. Germline lookup yields CDR1 SGHVS and CDR2 FQNEAQ. CDR3: CASSLGGSGSEQYF. In nucleotides, the CDR3 is TGTGCCAGCAGCTTAGGGGGATCTGGGTCCGAGCAGTACTTC.

The rearrangement links TRBV5-1 to TRBJ2-3; 10 bases are shared with TRBD2. V gave up 2 bases and J gave up 8 bases; unmatched junction bases: 14. CDR1 and CDR2 from the germline V gene are SGHRS and YFSETQ. This CDR3 region has 17 residues. The CDR3 nucleotides are TGCGCCAGCAGCTTAACTAGCGGGATTAGTGAGGCGAGTACGCAGTATTTT. The encoded protein is CASSLTSGISEASTQYF.

The genes are TRBV5-5 and TRBJ2-3, with D possibly being TRBD2 (6 bases). Germline lookup yields CDR1 SGHKS and CDR2 YYEKEE (reference sequence). The CDR3 covers 15 residues. The germline V and J ends were trimmed by 1 base and 0 bases, with 9 bases remaining between them. As DNA, the CDR3 is TGTGCCAGCAGCTTGATCAGCGGGAGCACAGATACGCAGTATTTT. This codes for CASSLISGSTDTQYF.

The CDR3 DNA is TGTGCCAGCAGCGTAGAAGGTAGAGGGAGCTACAATGAGCAGTTCTTC. It specifies CASSVEGRGSYNEQFF. The V and J genes are TRBV7-8 and TRBJ2-1; maybe TRBD2 (5 bases). Germline-derived CDR1 and CDR2 are SGHVS and FQNEAQ. Deletions cut 5 bases from V and 3 bases from J, with 17 bases between. This CDR3 is built from 16 residues.

The gene calls are TRBV12-2 and TRBJ2-7; the table names TRBD1, a call not compared with the DNA. TRBV12-2 is noted as a pseudogene. CDR3 size: 16 residues. The DNA for the CDR3 is TGTGCAAGTCGATCGGATGGACAGGGTCCCTCCTACGAGCAGTACTTC. It yields the protein CASRSDGQGPSYEQYF.

Only a few counts were recorded for this clone. The V and J genes are TRBV4-2 and TRBJ2-7; D gene unclear. Germline V gene sequence: CDR1 LGHNA, CDR2 YNFKEQ. There are 15 residues in the CDR3. V was cut by 5 bases and J by 0 bases, with 14 bases left in between. CDR3 sequence (DNA): TGTGCCAGCAGCTTGGCCTTTGGAAGCTCCTACGAGCAGTACTTC. Translated, it gives CASSLAFGSSYEQYF.

The CDR3 DNA reads as TGTGCCAGCAGCTTAGCTTTCCCTAGCGGGAGGGCCAGAAGCACAGATACGCAGTATTTT. Translating it yields CASSLAFPSGRARSTDTQYF. The chain is built from TRBV7-2 and TRBJ2-3; 12 bases align to TRBD2. Germline CDR1 is SGHTA and CDR2 is FQGNSA. V lost 0 bases and J lost 0; bases outside the gene matches: 10. The CDR3 sequence is 20 residues long.

The gene calls are TRBV15 and TRBJ2-3, with 10 bases that match TRBD2. CDR3 length: 16 residues. Germline assignment: CDR1 LNHNV and CDR2 YYDKDF (reference sequence). With 5 bases clipped from V and 2 bases from J, the junction kept 7 bases outside the gene matches. CDR3 in DNA: TGTGCCACCAGCGGCCCGACTAGCGGGTTCACAGATACGCAGTATTTT. Protein sequence: CATSGPTSGFTDTQYF.

This chain uses TRBV5-1 with TRBJ1-2, with D tentatively TRBD1 (5 bases). The CDR3 is 13 amino acids. In germline, CDR1 is SGHRS, CDR2 YFSETQ. Trimming left V 7 bases short and J 8 bases short, with 18 bases between. CDR3 DNA: TGCGCCAGCTCCGCAGCGACAGTTGGGGGCTACACCTTC. Residues: CASSAATVGGYTF.

The rearrangement uses TRBV7-2 and TRBJ2-5, with 7 bases aligning to TRBD1. Germline CDR1 is SGHTA and CDR2 is FQGNSA. V was pared by 4 bases and J by 9 bases, with 8 bases of the junction left unmatched. There are 13 residues in the CDR3. CDR3 protein: CASSSPPDRAQYF. The CDR3 DNA reads TGTGCCAGCAGCTCTCCGCCCGACAGGGCCCAGTACTTC.

The chain couples TRBV6-5 to TRBJ1-1; D call uncertain. Trimming left V 0 bases short and J 0 bases short, with 5 bases between. The CDR3 consists of 14 residues. Looked up from germline, CDR1 is MNHEY and CDR2 is SVGAGI. DNA for the CDR3: TGTGCCAGCAGTTACTCATTGATGAACACTGAAGCTTTCTTT. Amino acids: CASSYSLMNTEAFF.

The gene calls are TRBV7-6 and TRBJ2-7; perhaps TRBD1 as D (6 bases). The V gene's germline CDR1 is SGHVS and CDR2 FNYEAQ. This CDR3 spans 13 amino acids. With 3 bases removed from V and 6 bases from J, the gap between germline ends came to 12 bases. As DNA, the CDR3 is TGTGCCAGCAGCTTGGGTCCACAGGGCGAGCAGTACTTC. It codes for CASSLGPQGEQYF. Supplemented by reference TRBV7-6 and TRBJ2-7, the full variable domain reads GAGVSQSPRYKVTKRGQDVALRCDPISGHVSLYWYRQALGQGPEFLTYFNYEAQQDKSGLPNDRFSAERPEGSISTLTIQRTEQRDSAMYRCASSLGPQGEQYFGPGTRLTVT.

The V and J genes are TRBV29-1 and TRBJ1-3; 7 bases line up with TRBD1. Unmatched junction bases numbered 4, after V lost 1 base and J lost 4 bases. CDR1 is SQVTM, CDR2 ANQGSEA, per germline. The CDR3 consists of 14 residues. CDR3 in amino acids: CSVEGQGPGNTIYF. The CDR3 DNA is TGCAGCGTTGAAGGACAGGGCCCGGGAAACACCATATATTTT.